This T cell receptor (beta chain) was sequenced for a study of shared clonotypes between healthy human individuals. Measured with immunoSEQ multiplex PCR; TCRdb has only the in-frame clones, and not every one. The table has about 2.3 million clones, approximately 95% seen once. General study results and limits: Among donors, sharing of clonotypes was expected to be affected by sequencing depth.

On this clone: Its antigen is as yet unknown.

Sequenced input: naive CD4+ T cells from PBMCs. Subset denoted: CD45RA+ positively selected. This clonotype was obtained from a young man in good health. Some clones in this sample may be carry-over from other donors' samples.

CDR3 in DNA: TGTGCCAGCCAACTAGAGACGACAGGGGTGAACACTGAAGCTTTCTTT. Amino acids: CASQLETTGVNTEAFF. The chain employs TRBV2 and TRBJ1-1; 8 positions agree with TRBD1. The CDR3 length is 16 residues. Germline V lookup: CDR1 SNHLY, CDR2 FYNNEI. The V gene end was trimmed by 8 bases and the J gene end by 0 bases; junction bases not matched to a gene: 11. The full variable domain, with the rest looked up from reference TRBV2 and TRBJ1-1, is EPEVTQTPSHQVTQMGQEVILRCVPISNHLYFYWYRQILGQKVEFLVSFYNNEISEKSEIFDDQFSVERPDGSNFTLKIRSTKLEDSAMYFCASQLETTGVNTEAFFGQGTRLTVV.